The entry below describes one T cell receptor (beta chain). Its antigen is not known. This sample was included in a study of T cell responses to AZD1222 COVID-19 vaccine. Study-wide results and caveats: Nearly half of spike-specific TCRs reportedly target unmutated variant regions.

CDR1 and CDR2 (germline): MNHEY, SVGAGI. The CDR3 is made up of 15 amino acids. With 0 bases clipped from V and 3 bases from J, the junction kept 2 bases outside the gene matches. Method: immunoSEQ multiplex PCR; TCRdb's copy keeps in-frame clones and lacks some. The sample shows 150,000 to 200,000 clones, 80% to 90% of them seen only once. The gene calls are TRBV6-5 and TRBJ1-3, with 7 bases fitting TRBD1. This sample comprised peripheral blood, obtained on day 0 of AZD1222 vaccination. The clonotype originates from an adult in good health. The CDR3 sequence is CASSYSGGVGNTIYF. The CDR3 coding sequence is TGTGCCAGCAGTTACTCAGGGGGCGTTGGAAACACCATATATTTT.